These 8 T cell receptor beta chains were all obtained from the same sample, sequenced in a study of sequential checkpoint blockade in melanoma. The assay was immunoSEQ multiplex PCR, and TCRdb's table has in-frame clones only and misses some. Of around 730 clones detected, about 20% appear once; the ten largest clones hold around a fifth. Treatment meaning: randomized to nivolumab then ipilimumab (arm A) or the reverse (arm B). Sequencing used tumor tissue (inferred from file names), obtained from a patient given nivolumab and ipilimumab in sequence. All receptors come from a human donor with melanoma.

This clone turned up a few times. The gene calls are TRBV4-1 and TRBJ2-1; perhaps TRBD2 as D (5 bases). The V end was cut by 0 bases, the J end by 0 bases, with 9 bases between. CDR3 size: 16 residues. CDR1 MGHRA and CDR2 YSYEKL come from the germline V gene. CDR3 DNA: TGCGCCAGCAGCCAAGATTTCGGACTCTCCTACAATGAGCAGTTCTTC. Residues: CASSQDFGLSYNEQFF.

This clone has only a few counts. The rearrangement links TRBV6-8 to TRBJ2-3; 9 bases line up with TRBD2. This CDR3 region has 14 residues. CDR1 is MNHGY and CDR2 is SAAAGT in the germline V gene. V shed 8 bases and J 7 bases; nucleotides not matched to a gene: 10. CDR3: CASAQAGGLNTQYF. The CDR3 DNA reads TGTGCCAGCGCCCAAGCGGGAGGTCTGAATACGCAGTATTTT.

This clone was seen a handful of times. This chain connects TRBV11-3 to TRBJ2-7, with 10 bases lining up with TRBD1. The CDR3 is made up of 15 amino acids. Germline-derived CDR1 and CDR2 are SGHNT and YENEEA. Trimming removed 2 bases from V and 7 bases from J; junction bases left unmatched: 8. Here the CDR3 reads CASSLTGTGDLEQYF. CDR3 coding DNA: TGTGCCAGCAGCTTAACCGGGACAGGGGATTTAGAGCAGTACTTC.

This clone was picked up a small number of times. The chain links TRBV6-8 to TRBJ2-3, with TRBD2 matching 7 bases. CDR1 is MNHGY and CDR2 is SAAAGT in the germline V gene. The length of the CDR3 is 15 residues. J lost 2 bases, V lost 6 bases, and 8 bases had no gene match. The DNA of the CDR3 is TGTGCCAGCAGGCCGGAACTAGCGATCACAGATACGCAGTATTTT. This encodes CASRPELAITDTQYF.

By frequency in the sample, this clone is medium-sized. This chain uses TRBV11-3 with TRBJ1-1; 7 nucleotides match TRBD1. The length of the CDR3 is 15 residues. Germline assignment: CDR1 SGHNT and CDR2 YENEEA. After removal of 5 bases from V and 5 bases from J, the junction contained 11 bases not matched to a gene. Here the CDR3 reads CASSLLQGQTTEAFF. The CDR3 bases are TGTGCCAGCAGCCTACTCCAGGGACAGACGACTGAAGCTTTCTTT.

The V call is TRBV19, the J call TRBJ1-6; D is possibly TRBD1 (5 bases). The CDR3 consists of 14 residues. Germline CDR1 and CDR2: LNHDA and SQIVND (reference sequence). V was shortened by 0 bases and J by 14 bases, with 14 bases between the two germline ends. As DNA, the CDR3 is TGTGCCAGTAGTATAGATCTACAGGCCCCTTCCCTCCACTTT. Protein: CASSIDLQAPSLHF. The entire variable domain, with the rest obtained from reference TRBV19 and TRBJ1-6, is as follows: DGGITQSPKYLFRKEGQNVTLSCEQNLNHDAMYWYRQDPGQGLRLIYYSQIVNDFQKGDIAEGYSVSREKKESFPLTVTSAQKNPTAFYLCASSIDLQAPSLHFGNGTRLTVT.

The V and J genes are TRBV19 and TRBJ1-5; 9 bases are shared with TRBD1. The germline V gene has CDR1 LNHDA and CDR2 SQIVND (reference sequence). The CDR3 extends over 18 amino acids. With V trimmed by 5 bases and J by 4 bases, 15 bases remained unmatched. The DNA for the CDR3 is TGTGCCAGTAGTCCGAGGGACAGGGACATGGGGCGGAATCAGCCCCAGCATTTT. Translated: CASSPRDRDMGRNQPQHF.

The V and J genes are TRBV5-1 and TRBJ2-5, with 10 bases that match TRBD2. The CDR3 runs to 15 residues. Germline V CDR1 and CDR2: SGHRS, YFSETQ. J lost 5 bases, V lost 4 bases, and 8 bases had no gene match. The CDR3 DNA sequence: TGCGCCAGCAGCCCAGAGCGGGAGGGCCTGGAGACCCAGTACTTC. It yields the protein CASSPEREGLETQYF.